A selection of T cell receptor beta chains follows, all from one sample in a study of T cells in Graves' hyperthyroidism and ophthalmopathy. Each CDR3 protein gets one entry after TCRdb re-called the multiplex PCR reads with MiXCR. The table has fewer than 300,000 distinct CDR3 sequences, less than 30% seen once. Sequenced: blood. The receptor source for this set is a man aged 40-50 years with Graves' hyperthyroidism that later progressed to Graves' ophthalmopathy. Both conserved end residues are part of each CDR3. D genes are given only for firm matches.

D: NA
V: TRBV28
CDR3: CASNPIGVASSYEQYF

D: NA
V: TRBV28
CDR3: CASSFGPGPSYEQYF

D: NA
V: TRBV6-5
CDR3: CASLFLNTEAFF

D: TRBD1
V: TRBV5-1
CDR3: CASSSTGGRSYEQYF

D: TRBD2
V: TRBV7-8
CDR3: CAILTSGGSSGANVLTF

D: NA
V: TRBV14
CDR3: CASSPGGPSYNEQFF

D: NA
V: TRBV27
CDR3: CASSPRDSTYEQYF

D: NA
V: TRBV27
CDR3: CASSFKSGREETQYF

D: NA
V: TRBV6-2/TRBV6-3
CDR3: CASGPAGALGYGYTF

D: NA
V: TRBV6-1
CDR3: CASSDSGDGYTF

D: NA
V: TRBV20-1
CDR3: CSASKGSMNTEAFF

D: TRBD1
V: TRBV14
CDR3: CASSPPTGTGYTF

D: NA
V: TRBV28
CDR3: CASSQDSTGELFF

D: NA
V: TRBV12-3/TRBV12-4
CDR3: CAGSAGYTEAFF

D: TRBD1
V: TRBV5-4
CDR3: CASSSGTGIGYGYTF

D: TRBD1
V: TRBV7-2
CDR3: CASRPNRGLGEAFF

D: TRBD1
V: TRBV5-1
CDR3: CASSMAGTASSYEQYF

D: NA
V: TRBV6-2/TRBV6-3
CDR3: CASRTSARQRAGYTF

D: NA
V: TRBV11-3
CDR3: CASSFGRVKKQYF

D: TRBD1
V: TRBV20-1
CDR3: CSVRQGTGPLDSNQPQHF

D: NA
V: TRBV2
CDR3: CASTGSNQPQHF

D: NA
V: TRBV20-1
CDR3: CSAKNPGKRAYEQYF

D: NA
V: TRBV3-1
CDR3: CASSLGTYTEAFF

D: NA
V: TRBV14
CDR3: CASSQVLVRNTEAFF

D: NA
V: TRBV13
CDR3: CASSPRGWGHGYTF

D: TRBD1
V: TRBV20-1
CDR3: CSAAGTGTLSNQPQHF

D: NA
V: TRBV13
CDR3: CASSEESRMSPSGANVLTF

D: NA
V: TRBV6-1
CDR3: CATTQQGWATEAFF

D: TRBD1
V: TRBV28
CDR3: CASSANRGSSNQPQHF

D: TRBD1
V: TRBV11-1
CDR3: CASSSSGQGSNQPQHF

D: NA
V: TRBV12-3/TRBV12-4
CDR3: CASSLVVRAEQYF

D: TRBD1
V: TRBV6-1
CDR3: CATMKTGGVFGYTF

D: NA
V: TRBV28
CDR3: CASSPIRRTQETQYF

D: TRBD1
V: TRBV6-2/TRBV6-3
CDR3: CASTGQGPGTQYF

D: TRBD1
V: TRBV7-3
CDR3: CATPPEDRGGYGYTF

D: TRBD1
V: TRBV10-3
CDR3: CAISGTGGLVDTEAFF

D: NA
V: TRBV11-2
CDR3: CASSPGVLGYGYTF

D: TRBD1
V: TRBV20-1
CDR3: CSAFVPDRGLIEQYF

D: NA
V: TRBV12-3/TRBV12-4
CDR3: CASSLWGGYGYTF

D: NA
V: TRBV20-1
CDR3: CSARDPLGTVTEAFF

D: TRBD1
V: TRBV15
CDR3: CATSPLGTGFLTGELFF

D: TRBD1
V: TRBV6-1
CDR3: CASRIDREGTEAFF

D: NA
V: TRBV10-3
CDR3: CAISEPPRQSGLDTEAFF

D: TRBD1
V: TRBV24-1
CDR3: CASMDRVGTGELFF

D: NA
V: TRBV6-5
CDR3: CASSYLGEAFF

D: NA
V: TRBV27
CDR3: CASRTHGAGTQYF

D: TRBD1
V: TRBV20-1
CDR3: CSALDRAFRVAFF

D: NA
V: TRBV6-1
CDR3: CASSAAPNQPQHF

D: NA
V: TRBV12-3/TRBV12-4
CDR3: CASRGLVNTEAFF

D: NA
V: TRBV30
CDR3: CAWSVRRDSYEQYF

D: TRBD2
V: TRBV6-2/TRBV6-3
CDR3: CASRYSGGRTYEQYF

D: NA
V: TRBV6-5
CDR3: CASSYSSSNQPQHF

D: TRBD2
V: TRBV5-1
CDR3: CASSLAWAGGPPETQYF

D: TRBD1
V: TRBV28
CDR3: CASRLSGTGAAQPQHF

D: NA
V: TRBV20-1
CDR3: CSAPVVRGNSPLHF

D: TRBD1
V: TRBV19
CDR3: CASRDRGETQYF

D: NA
V: TRBV7-6
CDR3: CASSLGTYSTYEQYF

D: NA
V: TRBV10-3
CDR3: CATRLATVSQNAEAFF

D: NA
V: TRBV2
CDR3: CASSEGGAYNEQFF